This T cell receptor beta chain was sequenced during a study of cytomegalovirus exposure and HLA in healthy donors. Primers included in the PCR were 60 Vbeta and 13 Jbeta primers. Generated by immunoSEQ multiplex PCR, the TCRdb table keeps only in-frame clones and is missing some. This sample has approximately 70,000 clones; 55% to 75% occur once, and the top ten carry 12%. With regard to this clone: Its antigen remains unknown.

Points from the study as a whole: Follow-up analysis later connected one missense variant in DCLRE1C with trimming of TCR beta V- and J-genes. When presence/absence was analysed, sequencing depth was taken to be roughly uniform across donors.

Germline values: CDR1 MNHNS, CDR2 SASEGT. V was shortened by 0 bases and J by 2 bases, with 13 bases between the two germline ends. This CDR3 has 16 amino acids. The sequenced sample was PBMCs. The sequence derives from a woman in her 40s in good health and CMV-seropositive. J is TRBJ1-2 and V is TRBV6-1; tentatively, D is TRBD1 (6 bases). CDR3 sequence reads: CASSEAWPGENYGYTF. CDR3 DNA sequence: TGTGCCAGCAGTGAAGCCTGGCCAGGGGAGAACTATGGCTACACCTTC.